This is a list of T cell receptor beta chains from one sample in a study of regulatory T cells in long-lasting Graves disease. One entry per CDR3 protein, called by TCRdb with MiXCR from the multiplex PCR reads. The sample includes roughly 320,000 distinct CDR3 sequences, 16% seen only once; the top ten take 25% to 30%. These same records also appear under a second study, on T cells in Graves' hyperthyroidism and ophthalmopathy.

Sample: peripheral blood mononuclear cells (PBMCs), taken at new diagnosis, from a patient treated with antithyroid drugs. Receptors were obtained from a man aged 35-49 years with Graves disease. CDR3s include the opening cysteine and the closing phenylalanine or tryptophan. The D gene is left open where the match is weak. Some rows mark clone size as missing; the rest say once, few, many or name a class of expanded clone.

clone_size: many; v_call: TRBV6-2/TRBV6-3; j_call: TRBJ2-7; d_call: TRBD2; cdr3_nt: TGTGCCAGCAGCCCCCGGGTTAGCGGGGGTACCTACGAGCAGTACTTC; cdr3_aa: CASSPRVSGGTYEQYF
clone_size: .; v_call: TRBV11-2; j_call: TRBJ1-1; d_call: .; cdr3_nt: TGTGCCAGCAGCTCAGACCTTGGGGGCACTGAAGCTTTCTTT; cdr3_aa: CASSSDLGGTEAFF
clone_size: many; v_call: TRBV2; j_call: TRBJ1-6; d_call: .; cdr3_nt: TGTGCCAGCAGTGAAGGGGGCAGGGGATGGTCACCCCTCCACTTT; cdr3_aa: CASSEGGRGWSPLHF
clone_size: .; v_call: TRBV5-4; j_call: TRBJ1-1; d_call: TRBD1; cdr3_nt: TGTGCCAGCAGCTCCCGGACAGGGGGGAACACTGAAGCTTTCTTT; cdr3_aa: CASSSRTGGNTEAFF
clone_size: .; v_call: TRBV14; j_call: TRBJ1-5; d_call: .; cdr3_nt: TGTGCCAGCAGCCAAGGTGGGAGCAATCAGCCCCAGCATTTT; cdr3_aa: CASSQGGSNQPQHF
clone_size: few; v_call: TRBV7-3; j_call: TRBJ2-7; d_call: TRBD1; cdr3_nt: TGTGCCAGCAGCAGGACAGGGATCAACGAGCAGTACTTC; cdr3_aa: CASSRTGINEQYF
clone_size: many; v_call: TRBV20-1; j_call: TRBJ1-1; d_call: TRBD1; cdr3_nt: TGCAGTGCTAGGGGGGACAGGGGTGGGGGCACTGAAGCTTTCTTT; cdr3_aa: CSARGDRGGGTEAFF
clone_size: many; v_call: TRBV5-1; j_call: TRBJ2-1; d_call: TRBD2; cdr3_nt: TGCGCCAGCAGCCTCTCTAGCGGGGGGGCCTCGGATGAGCAGTTCTTC; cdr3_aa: CASSLSSGGASDEQFF
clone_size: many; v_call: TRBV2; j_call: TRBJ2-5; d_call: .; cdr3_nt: TGTGCCAGCAGTTACAGGGTTGCGGAGACCCAGTACTTC; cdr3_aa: CASSYRVAETQYF
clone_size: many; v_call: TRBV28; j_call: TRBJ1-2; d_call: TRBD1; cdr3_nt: TGTGCCAGCAGTCACAGGGGTTCCTATGGCTACACCTTC; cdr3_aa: CASSHRGSYGYTF
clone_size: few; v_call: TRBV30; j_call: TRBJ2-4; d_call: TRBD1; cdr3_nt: TGTGCCTGGAGTAAGCCCGATACCCTATGGGACAGGGGGAAACAGGGCATTCAGTACTTC; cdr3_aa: CAWSKPDTLWDRGKQGIQYF
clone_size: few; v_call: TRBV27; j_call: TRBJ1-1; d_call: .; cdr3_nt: TGTGCCAGCAGTTTATCGGCGGGATCGTCGGCTTTCTTT; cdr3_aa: CASSLSAGSSAFF
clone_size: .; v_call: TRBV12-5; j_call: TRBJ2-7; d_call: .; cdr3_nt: TGTGCTAGTGGTTTGGTACCCTCCTTTTCCTACGAGCAGTACTTC; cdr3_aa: CASGLVPSFSYEQYF
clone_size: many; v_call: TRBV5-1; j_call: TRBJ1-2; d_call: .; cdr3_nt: TGCGCCAGCAGCTTGGCCGGGTGGGCGGACGGCTACACCTTC; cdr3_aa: CASSLAGWADGYTF
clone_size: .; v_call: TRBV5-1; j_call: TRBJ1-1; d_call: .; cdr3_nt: TGCGCCAGCAGCGTGGTGGGGTCTGAAGCTTTCTTT; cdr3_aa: CASSVVGSEAFF
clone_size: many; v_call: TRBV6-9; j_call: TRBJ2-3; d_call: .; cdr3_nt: TGTGCCAGCAGTTACTCTGCAGGACTATCACAGAATACGCAGTATTTT; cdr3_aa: CASSYSAGLSQNTQYF
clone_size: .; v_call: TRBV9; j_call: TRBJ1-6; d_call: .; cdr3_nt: TGTGCCAGCAGCGTAGAAGGGGGGTGGAATTCACCCCTCCACTTT; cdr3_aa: CASSVEGGWNSPLHF
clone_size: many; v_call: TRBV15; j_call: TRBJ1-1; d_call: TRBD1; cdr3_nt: TGTGCCACCTCAGGGGGGACAGGGGAACTTACTGAAGCTTTCTTT; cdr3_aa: CATSGGTGELTEAFF
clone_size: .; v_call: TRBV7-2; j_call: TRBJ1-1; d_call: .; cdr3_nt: TGTGCCAGCAGCTTGTCGAATTTGAACACTGAAGCTTTCTTT; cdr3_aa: CASSLSNLNTEAFF
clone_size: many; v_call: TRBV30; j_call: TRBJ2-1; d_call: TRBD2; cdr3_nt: TGTGCCTGGAGCAGATTGACTAGCGGGGGCCCCAATGAGCAGTTCTTC; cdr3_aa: CAWSRLTSGGPNEQFF
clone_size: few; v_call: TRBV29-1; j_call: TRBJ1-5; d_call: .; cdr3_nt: TGCAGCGTAGAGACAGGATACAATCAGCCCCAGCATTTT; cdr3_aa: CSVETGYNQPQHF
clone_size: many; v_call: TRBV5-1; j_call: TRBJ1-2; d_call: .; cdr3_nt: TGCGCCAGCAGCTTGAACTCTGGCAGGGATGGCTATGGCTACACCTTC; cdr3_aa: CASSLNSGRDGYGYTF
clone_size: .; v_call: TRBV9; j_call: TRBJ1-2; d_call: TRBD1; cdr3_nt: TGTGCCAGCAGCGCAGACAGGGGATCTCGGGGCTACACCTTC; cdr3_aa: CASSADRGSRGYTF
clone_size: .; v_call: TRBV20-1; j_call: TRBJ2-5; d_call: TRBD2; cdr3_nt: TGCAGTCCCTCTAGCGGGGGGGCCGGGGAGACCCAGTACTTC; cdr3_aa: CSPSSGGAGETQYF
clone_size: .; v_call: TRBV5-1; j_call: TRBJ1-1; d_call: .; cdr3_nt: TGCGCCAGCAGCATCCAACAGGGAAACACTGAAGCTTCCTTT; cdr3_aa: CASSIQQGNTEASF
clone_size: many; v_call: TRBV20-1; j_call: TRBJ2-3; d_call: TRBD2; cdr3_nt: TGCAGTGCTAGAGATCGGCTAGCGGGGGCATATACGCAGTATTTT; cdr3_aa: CSARDRLAGAYTQYF
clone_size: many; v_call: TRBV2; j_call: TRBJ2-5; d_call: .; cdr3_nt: TGTGCCAGCAGTGAACAACGAGGGGGGGGAGAGACCCAGTACTTC; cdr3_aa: CASSEQRGGGETQYF
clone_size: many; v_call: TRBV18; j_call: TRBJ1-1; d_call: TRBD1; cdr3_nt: TGTGCCAGCTCACCACCCCCGGACAGGTACGACACTGAAGCTTTCTTT; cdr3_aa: CASSPPPDRYDTEAFF
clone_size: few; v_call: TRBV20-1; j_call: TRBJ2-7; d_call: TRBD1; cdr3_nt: TGCAGTGCTAGCGACAGGGTCGTACGTTACGAGCAGTACTTC; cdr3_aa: CSASDRVVRYEQYF
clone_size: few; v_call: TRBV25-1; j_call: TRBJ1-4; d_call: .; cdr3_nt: TGTGCCAGCAGTGAATCGGGGAAGGGCTTGGAAAAACTGTTTTTT; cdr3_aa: CASSESGKGLEKLFF
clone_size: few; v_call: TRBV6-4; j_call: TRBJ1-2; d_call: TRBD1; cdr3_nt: TGTGCCAGCAGTGACGGGACAGTGGGACTCGGCTACACCTTC; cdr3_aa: CASSDGTVGLGYTF
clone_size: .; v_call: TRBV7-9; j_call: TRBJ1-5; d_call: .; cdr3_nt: TGTGCCAGCAGCTCGGGCGTTAAGGGGTTCAGCAATCAGCCCCAGCATTTT; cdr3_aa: CASSSGVKGFSNQPQHF
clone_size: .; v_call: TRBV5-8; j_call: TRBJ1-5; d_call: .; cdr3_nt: TGTGCCAGCAGCTTCGCCTGGGGCGGTCAGCCCCAGCATTTT; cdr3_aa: CASSFAWGGQPQHF
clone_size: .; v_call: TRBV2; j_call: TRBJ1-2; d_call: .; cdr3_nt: TGTGCCAGCAGTGAGATACAGTTCTATGGCTACACCTTC; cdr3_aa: CASSEIQFYGYTF
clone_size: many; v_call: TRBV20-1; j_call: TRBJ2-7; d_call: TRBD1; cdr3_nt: TGCAGTGCTAGAGAATGGACCCGGACAGGGGGCCGCGAGCAGTACTTC; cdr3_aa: CSAREWTRTGGREQYF
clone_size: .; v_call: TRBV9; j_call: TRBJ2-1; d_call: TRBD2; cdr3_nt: TGTGCCAGCAGCGCGAGCGGGGGGGGCTACAATGAGCAGTTCTTC; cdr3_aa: CASSASGGGYNEQFF
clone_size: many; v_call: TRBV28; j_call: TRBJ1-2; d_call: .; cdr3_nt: TGTGCCAGCAGTTTATTGGGAATCGGTGGCTACACCTTC; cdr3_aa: CASSLLGIGGYTF
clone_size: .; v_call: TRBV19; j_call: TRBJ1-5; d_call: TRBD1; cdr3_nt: TGTGCCAGTAGTATAGATCCCCGACAGGGGGGTTGGCAGCCCCAGCATTTT; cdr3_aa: CASSIDPRQGGWQPQHF
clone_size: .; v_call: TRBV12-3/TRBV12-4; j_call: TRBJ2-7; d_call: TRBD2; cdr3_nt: TGTGCCAGCAGTTTAAGCCCCGGACTAGCGGGGGGGCCCTACGAGCAGTACTTC; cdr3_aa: CASSLSPGLAGGPYEQYF
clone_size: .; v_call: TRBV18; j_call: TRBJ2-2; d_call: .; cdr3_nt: TGTGCCAGCTCACCCCAGGTCACCGGGGAGCTGTTTTTT; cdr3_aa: CASSPQVTGELFF
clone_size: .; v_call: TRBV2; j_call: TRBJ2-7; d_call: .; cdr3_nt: TGTGCCAGCACTCCCTCGGGGGGCAGGGACTACGAGCAGTACTTC; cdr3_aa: CASTPSGGRDYEQYF